This TCR beta chain was sequenced for a study of T cells in placental villitis. For the study in its entirety: Two of the control placentae were from preterm deliveries, but examination found no significant pathology in either one. The study compared placental TCR-beta repertoires across villitis of unknown etiology, gestational-age-matched unaffected controls, and infectious villitis to test an allograft-versus-infection hypothesis. Overall study outcomes, separate from this receptor: Small amounts of decidua were contained in the paraffin blocks, so some of the captured T cells, especially in controls, may have been decidual rather than villous infiltrates. Clonality was higher in villitis of unknown etiology placentae than in controls (median roughly 0.062 versus 0.0066, p=0.0025), which points to clonal expansion. Bulk tissue sequencing could not distinguish helper, regulatory or cytotoxic T cells, nor maternal versus fetal T cells, and excluded gamma-delta receptors. Higher CMV-specific clone frequencies were found in infectious CMV cases than in villitis of unknown etiology (approximately 0.01 vs 0.00094), and no difference in CMV-specific clone frequencies was seen between villitis of unknown etiology and controls.

More than nine control placentae without villitis were matched to the villitis of unknown etiology cases by gestational age at delivery. After delivery, placentae were collected and subjected to gross and histological evaluation prior to the selection of archival tissue. Five 10-micron scrolls were cut from each FFPE block, and DNA was isolated using the AllPrep DNA/RNA FFPE Tissue kit. DNA concentration and purity were evaluated by NanoDrop, whereas RNA quality was assessed on a Bioanalyzer. The immunoSEQ v4 bias-controlled multiplex PCR assay, performed blinded to group allocation, was used to amplify TCR-beta CDR3 regions from genomic DNA. To estimate the quantities of nucleated cells and T cells in each sample, reference gene primers were included together with the TCR-beta primers. Sequencing of the libraries was performed on an Illumina MiSeq with a 100-cycle paired-end protocol. The paper's processing steps were these. In the immunoSEQ Analyzer software, diversity and richness were calculated, with richness measured by iChao1 and clonality based on Pielou evenness and Shannon diversity on a 0-1 scale where a higher value means less diversity. Using confidence 3 and substitution 2, CDR3 amino acid sequences together with their V/J genes were queried against VDJdb for CMV, EBV and influenza A specificities. The Morisita-Horn index was used to assess TCR-beta amino acid clonotype overlap between villitis of unknown etiology, infectious villitis and control repertoires. TCRdb holds this immuneACCESS table with in-frame rearrangements only. Some clones are missing; in checked studies, unresolved V genes explain under half, and the rest has no known cause. From that table come the V and J calls and clone size; the DNA was used to work out D and trimming. The sample profile shows 340 or so clones; 85% to 95% of them were found once. Roughly 6.7% of the sample lies in the top ten.

This clone was seen only once. The antigen this receptor binds is unknown. No per-base quality is available; no much larger clone lies one base away. The CDR3 runs 14 amino acids, cysteine and phenylalanine included. Here the CDR3 DNA is all that survives: 42 bases in frame from base 1. From V the trimming removes 6 bases and from J it removes 4 bases, while the gene matches leave 7 bases of the junction unaccounted for. As encoded in the germline V gene, CDR1 is SNHLY while CDR2 is FYNNEI. This receptor was taken from a human donor in good health; the placental T cells may come from both mother and fetus. Sequencing was carried out using placental tissue containing maternal and fetal cells. The sequence is built from TRBV2 and TRBJ2-7; 9 junctional bases match TRBD2. The CDR3: CASSNSGGAYEQYF. The DNA sequence is as follows: TGTGCCAGCAGCAATAGCGGGGGAGCTTACGAGCAGTACTTC.